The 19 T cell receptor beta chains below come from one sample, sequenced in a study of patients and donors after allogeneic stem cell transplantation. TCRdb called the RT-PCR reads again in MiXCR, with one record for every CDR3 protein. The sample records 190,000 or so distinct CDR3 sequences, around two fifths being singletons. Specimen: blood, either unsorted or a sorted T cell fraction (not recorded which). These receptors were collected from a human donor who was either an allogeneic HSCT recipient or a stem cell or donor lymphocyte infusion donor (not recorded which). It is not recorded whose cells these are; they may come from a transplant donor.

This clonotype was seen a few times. The CDR3 DNA reads as TGTGCCAGCAGTTACGTGGGAGGTGAAAAACTGTTTTTT. As protein: CASSYVGGEKLFF. The chain has TRBV6-6 and TRBJ1-4, with D unclear. This CDR3 contains 13 residues. V was trimmed by 2 bases and J by 7 bases, leaving 8 bases between them. CDR1 and CDR2 from the germline V gene are MNHNY and SVGAGI (reference sequence).

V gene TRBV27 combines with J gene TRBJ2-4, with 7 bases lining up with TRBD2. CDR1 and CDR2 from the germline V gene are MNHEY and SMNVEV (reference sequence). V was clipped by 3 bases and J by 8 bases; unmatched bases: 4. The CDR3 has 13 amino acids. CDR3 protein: CASSLQGGDIQYF. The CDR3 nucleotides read TGTGCCAGCAGTTTGCAGGGAGGGGACATTCAGTACTTC.

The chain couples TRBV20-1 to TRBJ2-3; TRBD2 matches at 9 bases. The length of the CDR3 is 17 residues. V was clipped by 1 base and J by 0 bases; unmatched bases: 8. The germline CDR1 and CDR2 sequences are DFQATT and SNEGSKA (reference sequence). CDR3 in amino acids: CSARGLAGNPSTDTQYF. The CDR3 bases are TGCAGTGCTAGAGGGCTAGCGGGGAACCCTAGCACAGATACGCAGTATTTT.

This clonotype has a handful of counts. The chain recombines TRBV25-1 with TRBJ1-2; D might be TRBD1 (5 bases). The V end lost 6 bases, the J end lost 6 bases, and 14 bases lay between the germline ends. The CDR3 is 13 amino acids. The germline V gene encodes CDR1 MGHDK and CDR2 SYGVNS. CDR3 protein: CASRMDNIHGYTF. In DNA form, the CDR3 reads TGTGCCAGCAGAATGGACAATATACATGGCTACACCTTC.

This chain's CDR3 is CSATRTGEPYEQYF. The CDR3, as DNA: TGCAGCGCTACCCGGACAGGGGAGCCTTACGAGCAGTACTTC. This chain joins TRBV29-1 and TRBJ2-7, with TRBD1 matching over 9 bases. The germline gives CDR1 SQVTM, CDR2 ANQGSEA. This CDR3 comprises 14 residues. V lost 7 bases, J lost 4 bases, and 11 bases stayed unmatched.

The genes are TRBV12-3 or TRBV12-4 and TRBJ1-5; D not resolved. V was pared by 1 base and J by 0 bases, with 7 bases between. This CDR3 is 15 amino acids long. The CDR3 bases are TGTGCCAGCAGTTTAGGGGAAAATAGCAATCAGCCCCAGCATTTT. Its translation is CASSLGENSNQPQHF.

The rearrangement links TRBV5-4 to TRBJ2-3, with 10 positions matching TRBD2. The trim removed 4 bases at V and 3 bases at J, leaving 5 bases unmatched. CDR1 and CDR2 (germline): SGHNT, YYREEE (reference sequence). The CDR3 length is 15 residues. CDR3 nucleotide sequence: TGTGCCAGCAGCGCGGGACTAGCGAAAACAGATACGCAGTATTTT. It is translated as CASSAGLAKTDTQYF.

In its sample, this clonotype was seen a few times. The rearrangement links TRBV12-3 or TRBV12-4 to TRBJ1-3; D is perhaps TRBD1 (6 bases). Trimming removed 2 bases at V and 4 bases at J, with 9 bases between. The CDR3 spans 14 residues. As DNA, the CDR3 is TGTGCCAGCAGTTTAAACAGGGCGGGAAACACCATATATTTT. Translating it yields CASSLNRAGNTIYF.

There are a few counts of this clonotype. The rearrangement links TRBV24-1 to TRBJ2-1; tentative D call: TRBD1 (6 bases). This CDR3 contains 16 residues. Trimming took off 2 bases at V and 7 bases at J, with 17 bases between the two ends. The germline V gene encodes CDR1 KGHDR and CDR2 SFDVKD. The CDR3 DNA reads TGTGCCACCAGTGATTCCATTGCAGGGGAGTATAATGAGCAGTTCTTC. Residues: CATSDSIAGEYNEQFF.

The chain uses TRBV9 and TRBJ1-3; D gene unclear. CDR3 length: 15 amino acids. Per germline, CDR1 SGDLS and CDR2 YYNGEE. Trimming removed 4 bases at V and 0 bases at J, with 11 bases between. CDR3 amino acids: CASSRGPTSGNTIYF. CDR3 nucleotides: TGTGCCAGCAGCAGAGGACCGACCTCTGGAAACACCATATATTTT.

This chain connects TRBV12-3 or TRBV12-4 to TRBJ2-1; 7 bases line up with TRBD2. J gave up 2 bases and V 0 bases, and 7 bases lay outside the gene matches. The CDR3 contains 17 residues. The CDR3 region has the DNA TGTGCCAGCAGTTTAGCGCTCACTAGCGAGACCTACAATGAGCAGTTCTTC. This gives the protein CASSLALTSETYNEQFF.

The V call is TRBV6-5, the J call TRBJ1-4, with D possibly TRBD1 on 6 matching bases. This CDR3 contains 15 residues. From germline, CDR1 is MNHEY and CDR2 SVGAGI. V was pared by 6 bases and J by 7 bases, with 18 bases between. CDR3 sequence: CASRNDGGNIEKLFF. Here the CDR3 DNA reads TGTGCCAGCAGGAACGACGGGGGCAATATTGAAAAACTGTTTTTT.

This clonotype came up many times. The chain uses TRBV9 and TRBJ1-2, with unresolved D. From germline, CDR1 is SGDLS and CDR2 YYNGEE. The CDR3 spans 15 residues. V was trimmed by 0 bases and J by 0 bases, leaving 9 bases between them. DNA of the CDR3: TGTGCCAGCAGCGTAGGCAGGCCCTCTAACTATGGCTACACCTTC. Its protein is CASSVGRPSNYGYTF.

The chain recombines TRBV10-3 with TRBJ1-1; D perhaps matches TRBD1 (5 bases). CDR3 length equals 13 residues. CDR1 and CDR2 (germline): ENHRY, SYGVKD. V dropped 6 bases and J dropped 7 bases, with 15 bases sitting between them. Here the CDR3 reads CAISPIGGNEAFF. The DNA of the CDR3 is TGTGCCATCAGCCCGATTGGGGGAAATGAAGCTTTCTTT.

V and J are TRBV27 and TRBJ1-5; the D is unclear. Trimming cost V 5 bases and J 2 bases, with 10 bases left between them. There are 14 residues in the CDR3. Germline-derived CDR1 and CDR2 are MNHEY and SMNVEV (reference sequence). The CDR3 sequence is CASSQFRGNQPQHF. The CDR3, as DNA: TGTGCCAGCAGTCAGTTCCGGGGCAATCAGCCCCAGCATTTT.

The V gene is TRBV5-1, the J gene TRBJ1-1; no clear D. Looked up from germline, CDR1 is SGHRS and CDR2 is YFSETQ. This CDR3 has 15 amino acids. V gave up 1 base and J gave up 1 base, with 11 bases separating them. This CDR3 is CASSLLGPENTEAFF. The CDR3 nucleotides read TGCGCCAGCAGCTTGCTCGGGCCGGAGAACACTGAAGCTTTCTTT.

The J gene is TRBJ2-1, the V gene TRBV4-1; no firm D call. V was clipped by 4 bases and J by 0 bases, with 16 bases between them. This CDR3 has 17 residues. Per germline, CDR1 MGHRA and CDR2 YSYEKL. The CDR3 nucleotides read TGCGCCAGCAGCCCCTTCAAGGGATCGAGCTCCTACAATGAGCAGTTCTTC. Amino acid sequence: CASSPFKGSSSYNEQFF.

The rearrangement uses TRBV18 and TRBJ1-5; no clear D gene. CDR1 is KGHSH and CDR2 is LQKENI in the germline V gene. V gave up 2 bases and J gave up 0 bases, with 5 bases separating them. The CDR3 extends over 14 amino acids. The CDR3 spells CASSPTYSNQPQHF. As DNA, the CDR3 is TGTGCCAGCTCACCAACGTATAGCAATCAGCCCCAGCATTTT.

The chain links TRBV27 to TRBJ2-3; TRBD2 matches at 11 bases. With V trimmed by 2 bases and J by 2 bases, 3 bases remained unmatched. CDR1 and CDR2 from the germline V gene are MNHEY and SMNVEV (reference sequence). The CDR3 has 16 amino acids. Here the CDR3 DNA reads TGTGCCAGCAGTTTAACTAGCGGGGGCTTCACAGATACGCAGTATTTT. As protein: CASSLTSGGFTDTQYF.